The 26 T cell receptor beta chains presented below share a single source sample, sequenced in a study of control samples from healthy donors and cancer patients. The data were produced by immunoSEQ multiplex PCR, yet TCRdb's version contains in-frame clones alone and is incomplete. The profile shows 100,000 to 150,000 clones, roughly 91% of them singletons. Sample: blood. The receptors derive from a man between 40 and 49 years old in good health.

This chain links TRBV5-1 with TRBJ2-5; perhaps D is TRBD1 or TRBD2 (7 bases each). CDR3 length: 20 amino acids. Germline CDR1 is SGHRS and CDR2 is YFSETQ. Trimming shortened V by 1 base and J by 5 bases, and 30 bases separated the two germline ends. The CDR3 protein is CASSLFGTVLAAGARETQYF. CDR3 DNA: TGCGCCAGCAGCTTGTTCGGGACAGTACTAGCCGCGGGGGCCCGGGAGACCCAGTACTTC.

The CDR3 sequence: CASSIEGWVTEAFF. The DNA for the CDR3 is TGTGCCAGTAGTATCGAGGGTTGGGTCACTGAAGCTTTCTTT. The rearrangement uses TRBV19 and TRBJ1-1, with D unresolved. CDR1 and CDR2 (germline): LNHDA, SQIVND (reference sequence). The V end was cut by 3 bases, the J end by 4 bases, with 12 bases between. The CDR3 contains 14 residues.

This clone has at least ten counts. This rearrangement joins TRBV14 to TRBJ2-7; the D gene is possibly TRBD1 (6 bases). The germline gives CDR1 SGHDN, CDR2 FVKESK. The CDR3 contains 14 residues. Trimming stripped 4 bases from V and 12 bases from J, with 22 bases between. CDR3 residues: CASSLRTAPGVPYF. As DNA, the CDR3 is TGTGCCAGCAGCCTCCGGACAGCCCCAGGGGTTCCGTACTTC.

This chain uses TRBV5-1 with TRBJ2-7; 8 bases are a match to TRBD2. Unmatched junction bases numbered 4, after V lost 2 bases and J lost 0 bases. The CDR3 has 15 residues. Germline V CDR1 and CDR2: SGHRS, YFSETQ. The DNA for the CDR3 is TGCGCCAGCAGCTTTACAGCGGGGGACTCCTACGAGCAGTACTTC. As protein: CASSFTAGDSYEQYF. The variable domain in full, with the rest retrieved from reference TRBV5-1 and TRBJ2-7, is KAGVTQTPRYLIKTRGQQVTLSCSPISGHRSVSWYQQTPGQGLQFLFEYFSETQRNKGNFPGRFSGRQFSNSRSEMNVSTLELGDSALYLCASSFTAGDSYEQYFGPGTRLTVT.

The V call is TRBV7-7, the J call TRBJ1-4, with a tentative D call TRBD1 (6 bases). This CDR3 has 18 residues. V was shortened by 1 base and J by 2 bases, with 17 bases between the two germline ends. Germline V gives CDR1 SSHAT, CDR2 FNYEAQ (reference sequence). CDR3 residues: CASSLEGQGRATNEKLFF. For the CDR3, the DNA is TGTGCCAGCAGCTTAGAGGGGCAGGGGCGGGCTACTAATGAAAAACTGTTTTTT.

The J gene is TRBJ2-2, the V gene TRBV3-1 (or the pseudogene TRBV3-2); D is perhaps TRBD1 (5 bases). This CDR3 comprises 17 residues. The germline V gene has CDR1 LGHDT and CDR2 YNNKEL (reference sequence). V was pared by 4 bases and J by 0 bases, with 15 bases between. CDR3 coding DNA: TGTGCCAGCAGCCCCGGACACCTCGGCGCGAACACCGGGGAGCTGTTTTTT. Amino acids: CASSPGHLGANTGELFF.

The J gene is TRBJ2-1, the V gene TRBV29-1, with TRBD1 matching 7 bases. Trimming removed 3 bases from V and 8 bases from J; junction bases left unmatched: 19. This CDR3 has 17 residues. The germline gives CDR1 SQVTM, CDR2 ANQGSEA. The CDR3 loop is CSVDIPPGQTAEDEQFF. In DNA, the CDR3 is TGCAGCGTTGACATTCCCCCGGGACAGACTGCCGAGGATGAGCAGTTCTTC.

This clone has a single count. This chain uses TRBV6-2 or TRBV6-3 with TRBJ2-5; D ambiguous. The ends were cut back, 0 bases at V and 3 bases at J, with 5 bases in the middle. Germline V gene data show CDR1 as MNHEY and CDR2 as SVGEGT. CDR3 length: 13 amino acids. CDR3 DNA sequence: TGTGCCAGCAGTTACTCGATGAAAGAGACCCAGTACTTC. It translates to CASSYSMKETQYF.

This sequence joins TRBV9 and TRBJ1-1; perhaps TRBD1 as D (6 bases). The germline gives CDR1 SGDLS, CDR2 YYNGEE. The CDR3 covers 15 residues. V lost 0 bases and J lost 4, with 13 bases in between. Here the CDR3 reads CASSVEGGSGTEAFF. The CDR3 DNA reads as TGTGCCAGCAGCGTAGAAGGGGGGTCGGGCACTGAAGCTTTCTTT. The whole variable domain, filled in from reference TRBV9 and TRBJ1-1, reads DSGVTQTPKHLITATGQRVTLRCSPRSGDLSVYWYQQSLDQGLQFLIQYYNGEERAKGNILERFSAQQFPDLHSELNLSSLELGDSALYFCASSVEGGSGTEAFFGQGTRLTVV.

This clone was counted a few times. J is TRBJ2-1 and V is TRBV24-1; no definite D call. Per germline, CDR1 KGHDR and CDR2 SFDVKD. The CDR3 sequence is 14 residues long. V dropped 5 bases and J dropped 0 bases, with 7 bases sitting between them. The CDR3: CATSVSSSYNEQFF. DNA of the CDR3: TGTGCCACCAGTGTATCGAGCTCCTACAATGAGCAGTTCTTC.

The CDR3 DNA reads as TGTGCCAGCAGATTACAGGGTGACTCCTACGAGCAGTACTTC. Residues: CASRLQGDSYEQYF. The chain couples TRBV3-1 (or the pseudogene TRBV3-2) to TRBJ2-7, with a possible D match to TRBD1 (6 bases). The length of the CDR3 is 14 residues. Germline values: CDR1 LGHDT, CDR2 YNNKEL (reference sequence). The germline V and J ends were trimmed by 6 bases and 0 bases, with 12 bases remaining between them.

J is TRBJ2-7 and V is TRBV7-2; TRBD1 might be the D (5 bases). The V and J ends lost 4 bases and 2 bases respectively, with 12 bases between them. This CDR3 is 14 amino acids long. Germline values: CDR1 SGHTA, CDR2 FQGNSA. DNA of the CDR3: TGTGCCAGCAGCTCGAACAGGATGGCCTACGAGCAGTACTTC. Translating gives CASSSNRMAYEQYF.

This chain joins TRBV24-1 and TRBJ1-1; D is uncertain. Germline V gives CDR1 KGHDR, CDR2 SFDVKD. The CDR3 is 13 amino acids. V lost 1 base and J 1 base, leaving 3 bases between the germline ends. This chain's CDR3 is CATSDFRNTEAFF. CDR3 DNA sequence: TGTGCCACCAGTGATTTCAGGAACACTGAAGCTTTCTTT.

This sequence joins TRBV7-8 and TRBJ1-3; D might be TRBD1 (5 bases). Trimming cost V 2 bases and J 4 bases, with 12 bases left between them. The CDR3 totals 15 residues. Germline V gene sequence: CDR1 SGHVS, CDR2 FQNEAQ. For the CDR3, the DNA is TGTGCCAGCAGCTTACTCAGGGTATCAGGAAACACCATATATTTT. Residues: CASSLLRVSGNTIYF.

In this sample, this clone turned up a few times. The chain has TRBV30 and TRBJ2-1; maybe TRBD1 (5 bases). The CDR3 spans 14 residues. Germline lookup yields CDR1 GTSNPN and CDR2 SVGIG (reference sequence). Trimming took 2 bases from V and 7 from J, leaving 15 bases between them. CDR3 nucleotides: TGTGCCTGGAGTCCCTGGGCAGGGAATAATGAGCAGTTCTTC. It specifies CAWSPWAGNNEQFF.

V is TRBV28 and J is TRBJ2-5; 8 nucleotides agree with TRBD2. J lost 5 bases, V lost 2 bases, and 1 base had no gene match. CDR1 and CDR2 from the germline V gene are MDHEN and SYDVKM. This CDR3 comprises 13 residues. This CDR3 is CASSLAGGETQYF. The CDR3 DNA is TGTGCCAGCAGTTTAGCGGGGGGTGAGACCCAGTACTTC.

The genes are TRBV16 and TRBJ1-2, with TRBD1 matching 7 bases. The CDR3 runs 14 residues. V gave up 4 bases and J gave up 8 bases; unmatched junction bases: 10. Germline loops: CDR1 KGHSY, CDR2 FQNENV. The chain's CDR3 is CASSRLTGEEGYTF. In nucleotides, the CDR3 is TGTGCCAGCAGCCGCCTTACAGGGGAGGAAGGCTACACCTTC.

The chain links TRBV11-2 to TRBJ2-7; no clear D gene. The CDR3 has 17 amino acids. The germline V gene encodes CDR1 SGHAT and CDR2 FQNNGV. V lost 1 base to trimming and J lost 2 bases, with 18 bases between them. The CDR3 spells CASSLVVGRTMPYEQYF. CDR3 DNA: TGTGCCAGCAGCTTAGTGGTTGGCAGAACGATGCCCTACGAGCAGTACTTC.

The chain uses TRBV5-1 and TRBJ1-6; 8 bases line up with TRBD1. The germline V gene encodes CDR1 SGHRS and CDR2 YFSETQ. The CDR3 consists of 14 residues. Trimming removed 0 bases from V and 10 bases from J; junction bases left unmatched: 3. The CDR3 DNA sequence: TGCGCCAGCAGCTTGGCAGGGGGCGAATCACCCCTCCACTTT. It yields the protein CASSLAGGESPLHF.

This chain joins TRBV18 and TRBJ1-2; a weak D match, TRBD1 (6 bases). The V and J ends lost 4 bases and 6 bases respectively, with 18 bases between them. Germline-derived CDR1 and CDR2 are KGHSH and LQKENI. The CDR3 runs to 15 residues. The CDR3 loop is CASSRPGHPPDGYTF. The CDR3 region has the DNA TGTGCCAGCTCACGCCCGGGACATCCCCCCGATGGCTACACCTTC.

V and J are TRBV19 and TRBJ1-5; tentatively, D is TRBD1 (5 bases). The CDR3 runs 14 residues. V was shortened by 9 bases and J by 5 bases, with 17 bases between the two germline ends. From germline, CDR1 is LNHDA and CDR2 SQIVND (reference sequence). The DNA of the CDR3 is TGTGCCAGCTCCTGGGTGGGGGACCATCAGCCCCAGCATTTT. Its translation is CASSWVGDHQPQHF.

Details on this clone: The same CDR3 arises from other DNA sequences in this sample as well. The rearrangement links TRBV6-5 to TRBJ2-1; D not resolved. The V gene's germline CDR1 is MNHEY and CDR2 SVGAGI. The CDR3 runs to 12 residues. The germline V and J ends were trimmed by 2 bases and 9 bases, with 8 bases remaining between them. In DNA form, the CDR3 reads TGTGCCAGCAGTTACGGATGGGGTGAGCAGTTCTTC. Protein: CASSYGWGEQFF.

This chain joins TRBV7-6 and TRBJ2-7; 10 bases align to TRBD1. The trim removed 3 bases at V and 5 bases at J, leaving 4 bases unmatched. Germline V gives CDR1 SGHVS, CDR2 FNYEAQ. The CDR3 spans 14 residues. The DNA for the CDR3 is TGTGCCAGCAGCTTTGGGACAGGGGTTCACGAGCAGTACTTC. Protein product: CASSFGTGVHEQYF.

The CDR3, as DNA: TGTGCCAGTAGTATATTCGACACCTACAATCAGCCCCAGCATTTT. Protein: CASSIFDTYNQPQHF. This rearrangement joins TRBV19 to TRBJ1-5, with D hard to call. With 2 bases removed from V and 3 bases from J, the gap between germline ends came to 11 bases. The CDR3 consists of 15 residues. CDR1 and CDR2 (germline): LNHDA, SQIVND (reference sequence).

The chain combines TRBV25-1 with TRBJ1-6, with D hard to call. The V end was cut by 3 bases, the J end by 0 bases, with 12 bases between. Germline values: CDR1 MGHDK, CDR2 SYGVNS. The length of the CDR3 is 17 residues. The CDR3 nucleotides read TGTGCCAGCAGTGAGGTTATCCGGAGCTCCTATAATTCACCCCTCCACTTT. Its translation: CASSEVIRSSYNSPLHF.

The sample holds one count of this clone. V is TRBV2 and J is TRBJ1-1; D is undetermined. Trimming stripped 5 bases from V and 6 bases from J, with 13 bases between. Germline CDR1 and CDR2: SNHLY and FYNNEI. There are 13 residues in the CDR3. In DNA, the CDR3 is TGTGCCAGCAGTAACCGTGGGATCGCTGAAGCTTTCTTT. Translating it yields CASSNRGIAEAFF.